The 22 T cell receptor beta chains given below trace back to one sample, sequenced in a study of breast tumors, draining lymph nodes, adjacent tissues. MiXCR, run by TCRdb on the multiplex PCR reads, gives a single entry per CDR3 protein. Altogether about 150,000 distinct CDR3 sequences are present, around 20% being singletons, with the ten largest covering roughly 2.7%. Samples came from axillary lymph nodes draining the breast cancer. Input material: axillary lymph node tissue. These receptors originate from a female donor with breast cancer. Some clones in this sample may be carry-over from other donors' samples.

This clonotype was recorded at least ten times. The chain combines TRBV7-8 with TRBJ1-3; a possible D gene is TRBD1 (6 bases). CDR3 length: 15 amino acids. Between the trimmed V and J ends, which lost 5 bases and 1 base, there was a span of 12 bases. Germline CDR1 SGHVS, CDR2 FQNEAQ. The CDR3 spells CASSHREGSGNTIYF. As DNA, the CDR3 is TGTGCCAGCAGCCACAGGGAAGGGTCTGGAAACACCATATATTTT.

In its sample, this clonotype was seen many times. V and J are TRBV10-2 and TRBJ2-7; TRBD2 aligns across 8 bases. The V gene's germline CDR1 is WSHSY and CDR2 SAAADI. This CDR3 has 15 amino acids. V was clipped by 0 bases and J by 11 bases; unmatched bases: 12. The CDR3 loop is CASSESSGLAPAEYF. Here the CDR3 DNA reads TGCGCCAGCAGTGAGTCTTCCGGACTAGCCCCTGCCGAGTACTTC.

This clonotype has at least ten counts. J is TRBJ2-1 and V is TRBV9, with D tentatively TRBD1 (5 bases). The CDR3 runs to 15 residues. CDR1 and CDR2 from the germline V gene are SGDLS and YYNGEE. The V and J ends lost 0 bases and 2 bases respectively, with 9 bases between them. The CDR3 DNA follows: TGTGCCAGCAGCGTAGCAGGGTCGGCCTACAATGAGCAGTTCTTC. It is translated as CASSVAGSAYNEQFF.

This sequence joins TRBV12-3 or TRBV12-4 and TRBJ1-4; 10 bases agree with TRBD1. Trimming at V came to 5 bases and at J to 0 bases, leaving 9 bases not matched to a gene. The CDR3 is 18 amino acids. The CDR3 DNA is TGTGCCAGCAGTCCGGGGACAGGGGATCTTGCAACTAATGAAAAACTGTTTTTT. Amino acid sequence: CASSPGTGDLATNEKLFF.

This clonotype was seen at least ten times. V is TRBV7-8 and J is TRBJ2-2; either TRBD1 or TRBD2 may supply D (5 bases each). V was cut by 5 bases and J by 0 bases, with 13 bases left in between. CDR3 length: 16 amino acids. CDR1 SGHVS and CDR2 FQNEAQ come from the germline V gene. The CDR3 spells CASSLRGASNTGELFF. For the CDR3, the DNA is TGTGCCAGCAGCCTTCGAGGGGCCTCGAACACCGGGGAGCTGTTTTTT.

About this clonotype itself: A read error may be the cause here, since a much bigger clone is one base away. The rearrangement joins TRBV12-3 or TRBV12-4 to TRBJ2-2; D possibly corresponds to TRBD2 (6 bases). Between the trimmed V and J ends, which lost 8 bases and 4 bases, there was a span of 14 bases. This CDR3 region has 14 residues. Here the CDR3 reads CASQAGLGTGELFF. In nucleotides, the CDR3 is TGTGCCAGCCAAGCGGGTCTGGGCACCGGGGAGCTGTTTTTT.

Comment on this clonotype: Possible read error: a much larger clone is one base away. The CDR3 nucleotides are TGTGCCTGCAGCGGACAGGGGGGAGGAAACACCGGGGAGCTGTTTTTT. It is translated as CACSGQGGGNTGELFF. The chain recombines TRBV2 with TRBJ2-2; 10 bases agree with TRBD1. The CDR3 has 16 amino acids. Germline V lookup: CDR1 SNHLY, CDR2 FYNNEI.

Concerning this clonotype: This sequence may be a read error, since a much larger clone differs from it by one base. Since no conserved phenylalanine or tryptophan closes the CDR3, a read error is the likely cause. The chain recombines TRBV3-1 with TRBJ2-1; TRBD2 might be the D (5 bases). Trimming left V 1 base short and J 9 bases short, with 16 bases between. The germline V gene has CDR1 LGHDT and CDR2 YNNKEL (reference sequence). This CDR3 has 15 residues. This chain's CDR3 is CASSQARPGRGEQFL. Here the CDR3 DNA reads TGTGCCAGCAGCCAAGCCCGCCCAGGACGGGGTGAGCAGTTCCTC.

This clonotype was detected ten times or more. The chain has TRBV15 and TRBJ1-5, with 8 nucleotides matching TRBD1. With V trimmed by 2 bases and J by 8 bases, 11 bases remained unmatched. Germline CDR1 LNHNV, CDR2 YYDKDF (reference sequence). The CDR3 spans 16 residues. CDR3 sequence reads: CATSRSGDRGGKPQHF. The DNA of the CDR3 is TGTGCCACCAGCAGAAGCGGAGACAGGGGCGGGAAGCCCCAGCATTTT.

This sequence joins TRBV5-6 and TRBJ2-4; 7 nucleotides line up with TRBD1. The CDR3 has 16 amino acids. CDR1 and CDR2 from the germline V gene are SGHDT and YYEEEE. V lost 9 bases and J lost 1; bases outside the gene matches: 13. The CDR3 region is CATPADRVRAKNIQYF. The CDR3 nucleotides are TGTGCCACCCCCGCTGACAGGGTTCGGGCCAAAAACATTCAGTACTTC.

Ten or more counts support this clonotype. The chain employs TRBV3-1 and TRBJ1-3; 8 positions agree with TRBD1. The CDR3 consists of 15 residues. Trimming at V came to 4 bases and at J to 4 bases, leaving 6 bases not matched to a gene. CDR1 and CDR2 from the germline V gene are LGHDT and YNNKEL (reference sequence). The CDR3 DNA follows: TGTGCCAGCAGCCCCAGGGGGCGAGGGGGAAACACCATATATTTT. It encodes CASSPRGRGGNTIYF.

A word on this clonotype: This may come from a read error, since a much larger clone is one base off. The genes are TRBV6-5 and TRBJ2-1; 14 bases agree with TRBD2. The length of the CDR3 is 15 residues. Germline V lookup: CDR1 MNHEY, CDR2 SVGAGI. The J segment lost 8 bases and the V segment lost 10 bases, leaving 10 bases of the junction unmatched. The CDR3 DNA reads TGTGCCAACTTGTTAGGACTAGCGGGAGGAGATGAGCAGTTCTTC. It specifies CANLLGLAGGDEQFF.

This clonotype came up many times. This sequence joins TRBV20-1 and TRBJ2-1; TRBD2 matches 11 bases. Germline V lookup: CDR1 DFQATT, CDR2 SNEGSKA (reference sequence). V lost 6 bases to trimming and J lost 7 bases; unmatched junction nucleotides: 11. This CDR3 contains 15 residues. The CDR3 nucleotides are TGCAGTGCCGGGACTAGCGGACGAACGTGGAATGAGCAGTTCTTC. Translating it yields CSAGTSGRTWNEQFF.

This clonotype was seen ten or more times. The genes are TRBV24-1 and TRBJ2-2, with TRBD1 matching 8 bases. V dropped 4 bases and J dropped 6; count of bases not matched to a gene: 9. Germline V CDR1 and CDR2: KGHDR, SFDVKD. The CDR3 spans 16 residues. The CDR3 DNA is TGTGCCACCAGTGAGCGACAGGGGATGGTTGCCGGGGAGCTGTTTTTT. Amino acid sequence: CATSERQGMVAGELFF.

This clonotype was counted many times. The V and J genes are TRBV4-3 and TRBJ2-5; D remains ambiguous. The CDR3 has 14 residues. The V gene's germline CDR1 is LGHNA and CDR2 YSLEER. V was clipped by 1 base and J by 1 base, with 7 bases between them. CDR3 protein: CASSQGVRQETQYF. For the CDR3, the DNA is TGCGCCAGCAGCCAAGGGGTACGCCAAGAGACCCAGTACTTC.

About this clonotype itself: A much more abundant neighbour one base away suggests this may be a read error. The V gene is TRBV9, the J gene TRBJ2-7; D uncertain. The CDR3 length is 14 residues. With 3 bases removed from V and 0 bases from J, the gap between germline ends came to 10 bases. Germline V gene sequence: CDR1 SGDLS, CDR2 YYNGEE. The CDR3 sequence: CASSEGPNSYEQYF. The CDR3, as DNA: TGTGCCAGCAGCGAAGGGCCGAACTCCTACGAGCAGTACTTC.

This clonotype was detected ten times or more. The DNA for the CDR3 is TGCGCCAGCAGCTTGGACTTCTACGAGCAGTACTTC. Amino acids: CASSLDFYEQYF. V is TRBV5-1 and J is TRBJ2-7, with no clear D. Germline CDR1 and CDR2: SGHRS and YFSETQ. Trimming shortened V by 0 bases and J by 3 bases, and 4 bases separated the two germline ends. The CDR3 loop spans 12 amino acids.

The CDR3 DNA reads TGTGCCTGTACTCACAGGGGGAATCAGCCCCAGCATTTT. Translating it yields CACTHRGNQPQHF. This sequence joins TRBV28 and TRBJ1-5; 8 nucleotides agree with TRBD1. The CDR3 contains 13 residues. J gave up 4 bases and V 11 bases, and 7 bases lay outside the gene matches. Germline V gene data show CDR1 as MDHEN and CDR2 as SYDVKM.

This clonotype was seen a single time. This clone may be a read error of a much larger clone one base away. V is TRBV5-6 and J is TRBJ1-3, with D hard to call. This CDR3 is built from 14 residues. Germline CDR1 is SGHDT and CDR2 is YYEEEE. CDR3 protein: CASSLVSSGDTIYF. The CDR3 DNA reads as TGTGCCAGCAGCTTGGTTAGCTCTGGAGACACCATATATTTT.

With respect to this clonotype: Being one base from a much bigger clone, this may be a read error. The conserved final phenylalanine or tryptophan is absent from the CDR3, which likely points to a read error. V gene TRBV5-4 combines with J gene TRBJ1-6, with unresolved D. There are 14 residues in the CDR3. The germline V gene has CDR1 SGHNT and CDR2 YYREEE (reference sequence). V lost 0 bases, J lost 5 bases, and 6 bases lay in between. CDR3 sequence (DNA): TGTGCCAGCAGCTTGGTCACGGATAATTCACCCCTCCACTCT. Its protein is CASSLVTDNSPLHS.

This clonotype was counted many times. The chain has TRBV12-3 or TRBV12-4 and TRBJ2-3, with 8 bases that match TRBD2. Trimming took 2 bases from V and 1 from J; bases not matched to a gene: 8. The CDR3 is 17 residues long. This chain's CDR3 is CASSLNGLGLGTDTQYF. The CDR3 DNA reads TGTGCCAGCAGTTTAAACGGGTTGGGACTAGGCACAGATACGCAGTATTTT.

This clonotype was recorded many times. The chain uses TRBV19 and TRBJ2-3; 9 nucleotides match TRBD2. Germline V gives CDR1 LNHDA, CDR2 SQIVND (reference sequence). The CDR3 is 16 residues long. V gave up 3 bases and J gave up 5 bases; unmatched junction bases: 9. Written as DNA, the CDR3 is TGTGCCAGTAGTATCCTCGGGCGGGAGGGCATAGATACGCAGTATTTT. Translating it yields CASSILGREGIDTQYF.